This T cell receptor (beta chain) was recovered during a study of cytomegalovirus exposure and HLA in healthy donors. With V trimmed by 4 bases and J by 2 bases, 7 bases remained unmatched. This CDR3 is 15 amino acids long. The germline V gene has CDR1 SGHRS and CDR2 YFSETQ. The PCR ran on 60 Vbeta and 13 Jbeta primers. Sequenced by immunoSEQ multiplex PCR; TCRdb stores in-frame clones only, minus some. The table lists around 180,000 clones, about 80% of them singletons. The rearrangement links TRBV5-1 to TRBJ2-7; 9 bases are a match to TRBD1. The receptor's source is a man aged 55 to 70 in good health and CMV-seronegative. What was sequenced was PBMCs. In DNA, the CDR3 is TGCGCCAGCAGCAGAGGGACAGGGTTCGCCTACGAGCAGTACTTC. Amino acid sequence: CASSRGTGFAYEQYF. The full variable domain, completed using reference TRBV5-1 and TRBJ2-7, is KAGVTQTPRYLIKTRGQQVTLSCSPISGHRSVSWYQQTPGQGLQFLFEYFSETQRNKGNFPGRFSGRQFSNSRSEMNVSTLELGDSALYLCASSRGTGFAYEQYFGPGTRLTVT.